These T cell receptor beta chains were read from a single sample in a study of CD8+CD57+ T cells in acquired aplastic anemia. TCRdb recomputed calls from the reads with MiXCR, one row per CDR3 protein. The sample contains 400,000 to 450,000 distinct CDR3 sequences, 55% to 70% of which appear only once. The sequenced sample consisted of sorted CD4+, CD8+, or CD8+CD57+ T cells (not recorded which) from PBMCs. Receptors were obtained from a human donor in good health, serving as a control. Each CDR3 is given with its conserved first and last residue. D genes are given only for firm matches. Clone sizes are given selectively: once, few, many, or a class where the clone is expanded.

v_call,clone_size,j_call,d_call,cdr3_aa,cdr3_nt
TRBV12-3/TRBV12-4,many,TRBJ1-6,TRBD1,CASSPRTGYNSPLHF,TGTGCCAGCAGTCCCAGGACAGGTTATAATTCACCCCTCCACTTT
TRBV10-3,-,TRBJ2-1,TRBD2,CAINRGGYNEQFF,TGTGCCATCAATAGGGGAGGGTACAATGAGCAGTTCTTC
TRBV6-2/TRBV6-3,few,TRBJ1-5,-,CASSYDFTGNSNQPQHF,TGTGCCAGCAGTTACGATTTTACAGGTAATAGCAATCAGCCCCAGCATTTT
TRBV7-2,-,TRBJ1-5,TRBD1,CASTRAGGGTDTF,TGTGCCAGCACCCGGGCTGGCGGGGGGACAGATACTTTT
TRBV6-1,-,TRBJ2-1,-,CASSAQDGSYNAQFF,TGTGCCAGCAGTGCACAGGACGGATCGTACAATGCGCAGTTCTTC
TRBV6-6,many,TRBJ1-1,-,CASSYVGGTEAFF,TGTGCCAGCAGTTATGTAGGGGGGACTGAAGCTTTCTTT
TRBV7-9,-,TRBJ2-2,-,CASSRQGVIAGELFF,TGTGCCAGCAGCAGGCAGGGAGTAATCGCCGGGGAGCTGTTTTTT
TRBV20-1,once,TRBJ2-7,TRBD1,CSRGQGSQPQQYF,TGCAGTAGGGGACAGGGGAGTCAGCCCCAGCAGTACTTC
TRBV19,many,TRBJ1-5,-,CASSTIWSSNQPQHF,TGTGCCAGTAGCACGATCTGGAGTAGCAATCAGCCCCAGCATTTT
TRBV5-1,-,TRBJ2-7,TRBD1,CASSSGGQEAYEQYF,TGTGCCAGCAGCTCCGGCGGACAGGAGGCCTACGAGCAGTACTTC
TRBV7-2,-,TRBJ1-5,TRBD1,CATSLGQGMLDEQF,TGTGCCACCAGCTTAGGACAGGGGATGTTGGATGAGCAGTTT
TRBV4-1,-,TRBJ2-1,TRBD2,CASQGGLAGLNEQFF,TGCGCCAGCCAAGGGGGACTAGCGGGGTTAAATGAGCAGTTCTTC
TRBV19,many,TRBJ2-1,-,CASSIDRPYNEQFF,TGTGCCAGTAGTATTGACAGGCCCTACAATGAGCAGTTCTTC
TRBV10-2,-,TRBJ1-6,-,CASSGYDSPLHF,TGCGCCAGCAGTGGTTATGATTCACCCCTCCACTTT
TRBV20-1,-,TRBJ1-1,-,CSAERGGDHTEAFF,TGCAGTGCAGAGAGAGGGGGAGACCACACTGAAGCTTTCTTT
TRBV14,-,TRBJ1-2,TRBD1,CASSGRDREAYGYTF,TGTGCCAGCAGCGGCCGGGACAGGGAGGCCTATGGCTACACCTTC
TRBV7-6,many,TRBJ2-1,TRBD2,CASSVQTSGGAYNEQFF,TGTGCCAGCAGCGTCCAGACTAGCGGGGGGGCCTACAATGAGCAGTTCTTC
TRBV19,-,TRBJ2-7,TRBD1,CASSVGTEDSYEQYF,TGTGCCAGTAGTGTCGGGACAGAAGACTCCTACGAGCAGTACTTC
TRBV7-3,-,TRBJ2-1,-,CASSFGGDNEQFF,TGTGCCAGCAGCTTCGGGGGAGACAATGAGCAGTTCTTC
TRBV20-1,-,TRBJ1-1,TRBD1,CSASQGKYELF,TGCAGTGCTTCACAGGGGAAGTACGAGCTCTTT
TRBV7-2,-,TRBJ2-7,TRBD2,CASSSAGGGFYEQYF,TGTGCCAGCAGCTCTGCCGGGGGGGGCTTCTACGAGCAGTACTTC
TRBV9,many,TRBJ2-7,-,CASSVGTSTYEQYF,TGTGCCAGCAGCGTCGGGACCAGCACCTACGAGCAGTACTTC
TRBV6-5,many,TRBJ2-5,-,CASSYGGEETQYF,TGTGCCAGCAGTTACGGAGGGGAGGAGACCCAGTACTTC
TRBV7-2,-,TRBJ1-6,-,CASSLPSRNKETQHF,TGTGCCAGCAGCCTGCCTAGTAGGAACAAGGAAACCCAGCACTTT
TRBV12-3/TRBV12-4,many,TRBJ1-1,-,CASSGDPHEAFF,TGTGCCAGCAGTGGAGACCCGCACGAAGCTTTCTTT
TRBV7-2,-,TRBJ1-1,-,CASSSSSGSSAAYF,TGTGCCAGCAGTTCGTCTTCTGGCAGCAGTGCTGCCTATTTT
TRBV7-6,many,TRBJ2-5,-,CASSFTGQVQETQCF,TGTGCCAGCAGCTTCACAGGGCAAGTACAAGAGACCCAGTGCTTC
TRBV20-1,-,TRBJ1-5,-,CSARRGGYEPQHF,TGCAGTGCTAGGAGGGGGGGGTACGAGCCCCAGCATTTT
TRBV12-3/TRBV12-4,many,TRBJ1-1,TRBD1,CASSLVAGTGGKTEAFF,TGTGCCAGCAGTTTAGTAGCAGGGACAGGGGGCAAGACTGAAGCTTTCTTT
TRBV20-1,many,TRBJ2-5,TRBD1,CSAPRTGLIQETQYF,TGCAGTGCTCCAAGGACAGGTCTTATCCAAGAGACCCAGTACTTC
TRBV2,-,TRBJ2-7,TRBD2,CASRGLTSGGQQYF,TGTGCCAGCAGGGGCCTGACTAGCGGGGGACAACAGTACTTC
TRBV7-2,-,TRBJ1-2,-,CASSNLANYDYTF,TGTGCCAGCAGCAATCTCGCCAACTATGACTACACCTTC
TRBV20-1,-,TRBJ1-3,-,CSALPGHDYYF,TGCAGCGCTTTACCAGGACACGACTATTATTTT
TRBV6-1,-,TRBJ1-2,TRBD1,CARSWTGNYGYTF,TGTGCCAGGAGTTGGACAGGGAACTATGGCTACACCTTC
TRBV12-3/TRBV12-4,-,TRBJ1-6,-,CASAEHTEDSPLHF,TGTGCCAGCGCGGAACACACCGAGGATTCACCCCTCCACTTT
TRBV7-2,-,TRBJ2-3,-,CASRGGFSTDTQYF,TGTGCCAGCAGGGGCGGATTTAGCACAGATACGCAGTATTTT
TRBV7-9,-,TRBJ2-7,-,CASSVAPTSSSEQYF,TGTGCCAGCAGCGTAGCCCCGACGAGCTCCAGCGAGCAGTACTTC
TRBV11-3,-,TRBJ2-3,-,CASSVRLACTYGTDTQYF,TGTGCCAGCAGCGTACGACTGGCCTGCACCTATGGGACAGATACGCAGTATTTT
TRBV24-1,few,TRBJ2-1,-,CATSDLGREQFF,TGTGCCACCAGTGATTTGGGACGCGAGCAGTTCTTC
TRBV7-2,many,TRBJ1-1,-,CASSLRALTVTEAFF,TGTGCCAGCAGCTTAAGGGCCCTTACAGTCACTGAAGCTTTCTTT
TRBV5-4,-,TRBJ1-2,-,CASSFGQDGYYGYTF,TGTGCCAGCAGCTTCGGGCAGGATGGCTACTATGGCTACACCTTC
TRBV11-2,many,TRBJ2-7,-,CASSLNRVVSYEQYF,TGTGCCAGCAGCCTAAACCGGGTGGTTTCCTACGAGCAGTACTTC
TRBV12-5,-,TRBJ1-2,TRBD1,CASGSGTGGQYGYTF,TGTGCTAGTGGTAGCGGGACAGGGGGTCAATATGGCTACACCTTC
TRBV3-1,many,TRBJ1-1,-,CASSDLGREAFF,TGTGCCAGCAGCGACCTCGGTCGGGAAGCTTTCTTT
TRBV5-1,-,TRBJ1-1,-,CASSPTGATGEAFF,TGCGCCAGCAGCCCGACAGGAGCCACCGGTGAAGCTTTCTTT
TRBV6-2/TRBV6-3,many,TRBJ2-5,TRBD2,CASSDRLAGQETQYF,TGTGCCAGCAGTGACAGACTAGCGGGGCAAGAGACCCAGTACTTC
TRBV4-1,-,TRBJ1-1,TRBD1,CASFQGVEAFF,TGCGCCAGCTTTCAGGGGGTTGAAGCTTTCTTT
TRBV24-1,-,TRBJ2-7,-,CSASRGVVNEQYF,TGTAGTGCTAGTAGGGGGGTTGTTAACGAGCAGTACTTC
TRBV20-1,many,TRBJ1-3,-,CSASISSGNTIYF,TGCAGTGCTAGCATAAGCTCTGGAAACACCATATATTTT
TRBV29-1,-,TRBJ1-2,-,CSVRGGQVDGYTF,TGCAGCGTGAGGGGGGGACAAGTGGATGGCTACACCTTC
TRBV12-3/TRBV12-4,few,TRBJ2-2,TRBD2,CASSRTSGVKTGELFF,TGTGCCAGCAGTCGCACTAGCGGGGTAAAAACCGGGGAGCTGTTTTTT
TRBV9,-,TRBJ2-7,TRBD1,CASSEVQGATEAYF,TGTGCCAGCAGCGAGGTACAGGGGGCTACTGAAGCTTACTTC
TRBV14,-,TRBJ2-5,-,CASSLPRQGGNSPQYF,TGCGCCAGCAGCCTACCGCGTCAGGGGGGAAATTCACCCCAGTACTTC
TRBV29-1,-,TRBJ2-7,TRBD1,CSVTGRNSYEQYF,TGCAGCGTGACAGGGCGGAACTCCTACGAGCAGTACTTC